One sample yielded the 20 T cell receptor beta chains listed below, sequenced in a study of STAT5B mutations in CD4+ large granular lymphocyte leukemia. The assay was immunoSEQ multiplex PCR, and TCRdb's table has in-frame clones only and misses some. The table has tens of thousands of clones, less than 75% seen once. The material sequenced was CD4+ T cells from blood buffy coats. The receptors shown here come from a human donor in good health.

The chain combines TRBV4-1 with TRBJ2-3, with 14 bases aligning to TRBD2. The V and J ends lost 1 base and 2 bases, in that order; junction bases with no gene match: 2. Germline CDR1 and CDR2: MGHRA and YSYEKL. The CDR3 is 17 residues long. The CDR3 sequence is CASSQGLAGGPTDTQYF. The CDR3 nucleotides read TGCGCCAGCAGCCAAGGACTAGCGGGGGGGCCCACAGATACGCAGTATTTT.

This clone was found once. The chain links TRBV19 to TRBJ2-6, with D perhaps TRBD2 (6 bases). Germline assignment: CDR1 LNHDA and CDR2 SQIVND (reference sequence). There are 16 residues in the CDR3. Trimming cost V 4 bases and J 0 bases, with 10 bases left between them. The CDR3 is CASSREVFSGANVLTF. In nucleotides, the CDR3 is TGTGCCAGTAGTAGGGAGGTCTTCTCTGGGGCCAACGTCCTGACTTTC.

The chain recombines TRBV2 with TRBJ2-3; D might be TRBD1 or TRBD2, each matching 6 bases. The CDR3 covers 14 residues. V was clipped by 7 bases and J by 4 bases, with 15 bases between them. Germline V CDR1 and CDR2: SNHLY, FYNNEI. The CDR3 here is CASTRRGAPDTQYF. The CDR3 region has the DNA TGTGCCAGCACCAGGAGGGGGGCGCCAGATACGCAGTATTTT.

This chain joins TRBV5-1 and TRBJ1-2; D is uncertain. The ends were cut back, 1 base at V and 7 bases at J, with 17 bases in the middle. The CDR3 runs to 15 residues. The V gene's germline CDR1 is SGHRS and CDR2 YFSETQ. The CDR3 DNA sequence: TGCGCCAGCAGCTTGATCTCGGGCCCCAATATTGGCTACACCTTC. This encodes CASSLISGPNIGYTF.

The chain's CDR3 is CASSPTGALDTQYF. In DNA, the CDR3 is TGTGCCAGCTCACCCACAGGGGCTTTAGATACGCAGTATTTT. The chain carries TRBV18 and TRBJ2-3; TRBD1 matches 7 bases. Germline assignment: CDR1 KGHSH and CDR2 LQKENI. After removal of 3 bases from V and 5 bases from J, the junction contained 5 bases not matched to a gene. The CDR3 spans 14 residues.

The rearrangement joins TRBV5-1 to TRBJ1-4, with a possible D match to TRBD1 (5 bases). Germline V gene lookup returns CDR1 SGHRS and CDR2 YFSETQ. V dropped 2 bases and J dropped 5 bases, with 13 bases sitting between them. CDR3 length: 15 residues. The CDR3 loop reads CASSLRQGANEKLFF. The CDR3 DNA is TGCGCCAGCAGCTTACGGCAGGGAGCCAATGAAAAACTGTTTTTT.

The rearrangement links TRBV6-6 to TRBJ2-5; 14 nucleotides match TRBD2. Looked up from germline, CDR1 is MNHNY and CDR2 is SVGAGI (reference sequence). V shed 4 bases, J shed 5 bases, and the junction held 6 bases outside the gene matches. The CDR3 sequence is 16 residues long. CDR3 DNA sequence: TGTGCCAGCAGTTGGAGGACTAGCGGGGGGCGCGAGACCCAGTACTTC. This encodes CASSWRTSGGRETQYF.

This clone has only a few counts. V and J are TRBV6-5 and TRBJ1-1; 7 bases are shared with TRBD1. Germline V gene lookup returns CDR1 MNHEY and CDR2 SVGAGI. The CDR3 sequence is 13 residues long. The junction had 2 bases not matched to a gene; V was cut back by 6 bases and J by 1 base. CDR3 DNA: TGTGCCAGCAGCCGACAGGGGAACACTGAAGCTTTCTTT. Amino acid sequence: CASSRQGNTEAFF.

This clone was detected a few times. This rearrangement joins TRBV29-1 to TRBJ2-3; 8 nucleotides line up with TRBD2. This CDR3 spans 15 amino acids. Germline loops: CDR1 SQVTM, CDR2 ANQGSEA. The V gene end was trimmed by 5 bases and the J gene end by 0 bases; junction bases not matched to a gene: 7. The CDR3 protein is CSVQTSDLSTDTQYF. Here the CDR3 DNA reads TGCAGCGTTCAGACTAGCGACCTGAGCACAGATACGCAGTATTTT.

CDR3 DNA: TGTGCCAGTAGTATCCCGGGACAGGGCATCTCTCTGGTTCAGCCCCAGCATTTT. This gives the protein CASSIPGQGISLVQPQHF. The genes are TRBV19 and TRBJ1-5, with 9 bases that match TRBD1. The CDR3 loop spans 18 amino acids. The ends lost 3 bases at V and 6 bases at J; junction bases unmatched: 15. Looked up from germline, CDR1 is LNHDA and CDR2 is SQIVND (reference sequence).

This rearrangement joins TRBV6-6 to TRBJ1-1, with D uncertain. Germline assignment: CDR1 MNHNY and CDR2 SVGAGI (reference sequence). V lost 0 bases and J lost 1, with 6 bases in between. The length of the CDR3 is 14 residues. CDR3 in amino acids: CASSYSAGNTEAFF. The DNA for the CDR3 is TGTGCCAGCAGTTACTCGGCAGGGAACACTGAAGCTTTCTTT.

This clone was observed a handful of times. V usage is TRBV14 and J usage is TRBJ1-4, with D unclear. V shed 0 bases and J shed 2 bases, with 10 bases lying between them. CDR1 is SGHDN, CDR2 FVKESK, per germline. This CDR3 is 16 amino acids long. The CDR3 region has the DNA TGTGCCAGCAGCCAAGATTTAGGGAACACTAATGAAAAACTGTTTTTT. Its translation is CASSQDLGNTNEKLFF.

This clone has more than one count but fewer than ten. The chain couples TRBV6-6 to TRBJ1-3; 8 nucleotides align to TRBD1. The germline V gene has CDR1 MNHNY and CDR2 SVGAGI (reference sequence). V lost 5 bases to trimming and J lost 0 bases; unmatched junction nucleotides: 6. The CDR3 consists of 16 residues. DNA for the CDR3: TGTGCCAGCAGTCCCCCGGGACAGGTCTCTGGAAACACCATATATTTT. Protein product: CASSPPGQVSGNTIYF.

The J gene is TRBJ2-6, the V gene TRBV4-3, with D unresolved. Germline V lookup: CDR1 LGHNA, CDR2 YSLEER. Trimming left V 0 bases short and J 0 bases short, with 12 bases between. The CDR3 has 18 residues. DNA for the CDR3: TGCGCCAGCAGCCAAGATCCCCCTCGGGTCTCTGGGGCCAACGTCCTGACTTTC. Amino acids: CASSQDPPRVSGANVLTF.

This clone was counted a single time. V and J are TRBV28 and TRBJ2-7; tentative D call: TRBD2 (6 bases). Trimming shortened V by 3 bases and J by 5 bases, and 14 bases separated the two germline ends. CDR1 is MDHEN, CDR2 SYDVKM, per germline. This CDR3 has 14 amino acids. For the CDR3, the DNA is TGTGCCAGCAGTTTCGGGGGTATGGCGGACGAGCAGTACTTC. It is translated as CASSFGGMADEQYF.

V is TRBV4-3 and J is TRBJ2-3; the D is unclear. Trimming shortened V by 0 bases and J by 2 bases, and 6 bases separated the two germline ends. The CDR3 sequence is 14 residues long. CDR1 is LGHNA, CDR2 YSLEER, per germline. In DNA, the CDR3 is TGCGCCAGCAGCCAAGAGTGGCCCACAGATACGCAGTATTTT. Translating it yields CASSQEWPTDTQYF.

The chain couples TRBV5-4 to TRBJ2-2; D is possibly TRBD2 (6 bases). V was trimmed by 0 bases and J by 0 bases, leaving 9 bases between them. The CDR3 totals 16 residues. Germline V gene data show CDR1 as SGHNT and CDR2 as YYREEE (reference sequence). The CDR3 DNA sequence: TGTGCCAGCAGCTTGGATCCGGGGGCGAACACCGGGGAGCTGTTTTTT. Protein sequence: CASSLDPGANTGELFF.

The J gene is TRBJ1-5, the V gene TRBV5-8; D is unresolved. The CDR3 is made up of 13 amino acids. In germline, CDR1 is SGHTS, CDR2 YDEGEE. Trimming took 0 bases from V and 7 from J, leaving 8 bases between them. The CDR3 DNA follows: TGTGCCAGCAGCTTGGAACGTTGGCAGCCCCAGCATTTT. Translation: CASSLERWQPQHF.

The CDR3 spells CASSPDGVLNYGYTF. The CDR3 bases are TGTGCCAGCAGCCCCGACGGGGTCCTTAACTATGGCTACACCTTC. The chain couples TRBV7-9 to TRBJ1-2; D not certain. The germline V and J ends were trimmed by 5 bases and 1 base, with 14 bases remaining between them. Germline V CDR1 and CDR2: SEHNR, FQNEAQ (reference sequence). The CDR3 covers 15 residues.

The chain combines TRBV10-3 with TRBJ2-7, with D perhaps TRBD1 (6 bases). CDR1 is ENHRY and CDR2 is SYGVKD in the germline V gene. V lost 5 bases to trimming and J lost 6 bases, with 20 bases between them. CDR3 length: 15 residues. CDR3 coding DNA: TGTGCCATCAGTCTAACCAGGGGCTCGAACCCCGAGCAGTACTTC. This gives the protein CAISLTRGSNPEQYF.